A single sample gave rise to the 32 T cell receptor beta chains below, sequenced in a study of shared clonotypes between healthy human individuals. Assay used: immunoSEQ multiplex PCR; TCRdb lists only in-frame clones, some missing. The sample yields about 2.3 million clones, 85% to 95% seen once. Sequencing used naive CD4+ T cells from PBMCs. Noted subset: CD45RA+ positively selected. These receptors all come from a young man in good health. Some clones in this sample may be carry-over from other donors' samples.

The chain joins TRBV7-2 to TRBJ2-5; 9 nucleotides agree with TRBD1. Trimming took 6 bases from V and 4 from J; bases not matched to a gene: 3. This CDR3 is 13 amino acids long. CDR1 and CDR2 from the germline V gene are SGHTA and FQGNSA. The CDR3 DNA reads as TGTGCCAGCAGGGGACAGGGAGGAGAGACCCAGTACTTC. Protein sequence: CASRGQGGETQYF.

As regards this clone: A read error may produce the germline difference seen at one junction end. The sample carries other DNA sequences with the same CDR3. The rearrangement links TRBV28 to TRBJ2-5; D is unclear. There are 11 residues in the CDR3. Per the germline V gene, CDR1 is MDHEN and CDR2 is SYDVKM. As DNA, the CDR3 is TGTGCCAGCGGTTTCGGAGAGACCCAGTACTTC. Residues: CASGFGETQYF.

The chain combines TRBV11-1 with TRBJ2-7; no firm D call. V shed 4 bases and J shed 3 bases, with 16 bases lying between them. The CDR3 covers 15 residues. In germline, CDR1 is SGHAT, CDR2 FQDESV (reference sequence). The DNA for the CDR3 is TGTGCCAGCAGCTCTCCTGGTGAGGAAAGCTACGAGCAGTACTTC. Translation: CASSSPGEESYEQYF.

This clone was seen a single time. CDR3 region: CSVLTGGDYEQYF. CDR3 bases: TGCAGCGTATTGACAGGGGGAGACTACGAGCAGTACTTC. V is TRBV29-1 and J is TRBJ2-7; 9 bases are shared with TRBD1. The germline CDR1 and CDR2 sequences are SQVTM and ANQGSEA. V lost 6 bases, J lost 3 bases, and 6 bases stayed unmatched. The CDR3 totals 13 residues.

The J gene is TRBJ2-7, the V gene TRBV28, with 11 bases matching TRBD1. CDR3 length: 14 amino acids. V lost 5 bases and J lost 7; bases outside the gene matches: 7. Per germline, CDR1 MDHEN and CDR2 SYDVKM. CDR3 region: CASSRDRGGEEQYF. CDR3 nucleotide sequence: TGTGCCAGCAGTCGGGACAGGGGGGGGGAAGAGCAGTACTTC.

Turning to this clone: Other DNA sequences in the same sample also yield this CDR3. This sequence joins TRBV5-1 and TRBJ2-5; D not certain. Germline V lookup: CDR1 SGHRS, CDR2 YFSETQ. The germline V and J ends were trimmed by 0 bases and 5 bases, with 8 bases remaining between them. The CDR3 spans 13 residues. The CDR3 DNA follows: TGCGCCAGCAGCTTGGCTGATCGCGAGACCCAGTACTTC. Protein: CASSLADRETQYF. Combining the CDR3 with reference TRBV5-1 and TRBJ2-5 gives the whole variable domain KAGVTQTPRYLIKTRGQQVTLSCSPISGHRSVSWYQQTPGQGLQFLFEYFSETQRNKGNFPGRFSGRQFSNSRSEMNVSTLELGDSALYLCASSLADRETQYFGPGTRLLVL.

The chain is built from TRBV7-9 and TRBJ2-2; 7 bases line up with TRBD1. Germline-derived CDR1 and CDR2 are SEHNR and FQNEAQ (reference sequence). The CDR3 is made up of 13 amino acids. Unmatched junction bases numbered 3, after V lost 5 bases and J lost 6 bases. The CDR3 DNA reads TGTGCCAGCAGCGAGCAGGGGGCCGGGGAGCTGTTTTTT. Amino acids: CASSEQGAGELFF.

J is TRBJ2-5 and V is TRBV6-5; 9 bases map to TRBD1. The germline V gene encodes CDR1 MNHEY and CDR2 SVGAGI. V was pared by 10 bases and J by 5 bases, with 5 bases of the junction left unmatched. The CDR3 contains 12 residues. CDR3 DNA sequence: TGTGCCACTGGGACAGGGTACGAGACCCAGTACTTC. Its protein product is CATGTGYETQYF.

The genes are TRBV15 and TRBJ1-5; D might be TRBD1 (5 bases). Trimming shortened V by 1 base and J by 6 bases, and 13 bases separated the two germline ends. CDR1 and CDR2 (germline): LNHNV, YYDKDF (reference sequence). The CDR3 runs to 15 residues. CDR3 nucleotide sequence: TGTGCCACCAGCAGAGCTGGAGGGGTTGGTCAGCCCCAGCATTTT. It encodes CATSRAGGVGQPQHF.

This chain uses TRBV5-1 with TRBJ2-7; 9 bases are a match to TRBD1. CDR3 size: 13 residues. Germline V CDR1 and CDR2: SGHRS, YFSETQ. J gave up 5 bases and V 5 bases, and 5 bases lay outside the gene matches. The DNA for the CDR3 is TGCGCCAGCAGGGACAGGGGAGACCACGAGCAGTACTTC. Protein sequence: CASRDRGDHEQYF. The whole variable domain, filled in from reference TRBV5-1 and TRBJ2-7, reads KAGVTQTPRYLIKTRGQQVTLSCSPISGHRSVSWYQQTPGQGLQFLFEYFSETQRNKGNFPGRFSGRQFSNSRSEMNVSTLELGDSALYLCASRDRGDHEQYFGPGTRLTVT.

This chain connects TRBV5-8 to TRBJ1-2; no firm D call. Germline CDR1 reads SGHTS; CDR2 reads YDEGEE. The CDR3 sequence is 12 residues long. Trimming cost V 4 bases and J 11 bases, with 15 bases left between them. CDR3 loop: CASSATGFWYTF. Written as DNA, the CDR3 is TGTGCCAGCAGCGCGACCGGATTCTGGTACACCTTC.

The V call is TRBV5-1, the J call TRBJ2-7; D perhaps matches TRBD1 (6 bases). The CDR3 spans 14 residues. The germline V gene encodes CDR1 SGHRS and CDR2 YFSETQ. The ends were cut back, 2 bases at V and 9 bases at J, with 18 bases in the middle. The CDR3 sequence: CASSLGDTASGQYF. CDR3 coding DNA: TGCGCCAGCAGCTTAGGGGACACGGCCTCTGGGCAGTACTTC.

The chain uses TRBV7-9 and TRBJ2-7; TRBD1 matches 9 bases. The CDR3 extends over 14 amino acids. Germline values: CDR1 SEHNR, CDR2 FQNEAQ (reference sequence). Unmatched junction bases numbered 8, after V lost 5 bases and J lost 6 bases. This CDR3 is CASSKKEQGAEQYF. The CDR3 DNA reads as TGTGCCAGCAGCAAGAAAGAACAGGGGGCCGAGCAGTACTTC.

The J gene is TRBJ1-2, the V gene TRBV30, with D hard to call. The CDR3 has 14 amino acids. Germline CDR1 GTSNPN, CDR2 SVGIG (reference sequence). Trimming cost V 6 bases and J 8 bases, with 22 bases left between them. The CDR3 here is CACAHRAGSRGYTF. DNA for the CDR3: TGTGCCTGTGCCCACAGAGCTGGCAGCCGAGGCTACACCTTC.

The rearrangement links TRBV28 to TRBJ1-3, with D uncertain. This CDR3 contains 17 residues. The V end was cut by 2 bases, the J end by 0 bases, with 14 bases between. The germline V gene has CDR1 MDHEN and CDR2 SYDVKM. The CDR3 is CASSLTGIGGSGNTIYF. The CDR3 region has the DNA TGTGCCAGCAGTTTAACCGGGATCGGCGGCTCTGGAAACACCATATATTTT.

V gene TRBV5-1 combines with J gene TRBJ1-5; D possibly corresponds to TRBD1 (5 bases). The germline V gene has CDR1 SGHRS and CDR2 YFSETQ. CDR3 size: 16 residues. V was trimmed by 3 bases and J by 1 base, leaving 14 bases between them. The DNA for the CDR3 is TGCGCCAGCAGCTCTCAGGGCTTGGGGAGCAATCAGCCCCAGCATTTT. It codes for CASSSQGLGSNQPQHF.

The chain employs TRBV7-2 and TRBJ2-7, with D possibly being TRBD1 (6 bases). Germline-derived CDR1 and CDR2 are SGHTA and FQGNSA. This CDR3 is 14 amino acids long. V was clipped by 1 base and J by 6 bases, with 13 bases between them. The CDR3 bases are TGTGCCAGCAGCTTAGGGGACACCTTTTCCGAGCAGTACTTC. Protein product: CASSLGDTFSEQYF.

The V and J genes are TRBV4-3 and TRBJ2-7; weak D call: TRBD2 (6 bases). CDR3 length: 15 residues. Germline loops: CDR1 LGHNA, CDR2 YSLEER. Deletions cut 5 bases from V and 3 bases from J, with 17 bases between. The CDR3 spells CASSTSWDGRYEQYF. As DNA, the CDR3 is TGCGCCAGCAGCACTAGCTGGGACGGACGCTACGAGCAGTACTTC.

This chain links TRBV7-9 with TRBJ2-7, with 10 nucleotides matching TRBD2. CDR1 is SEHNR, CDR2 FQNEAQ, per germline (reference sequence). V gave up 3 bases and J gave up 5 bases; unmatched junction bases: 4. This CDR3 is built from 14 residues. The CDR3: CASSLTGTSDEQYF. CDR3 DNA: TGTGCCAGCAGCTTGACCGGGACTAGCGACGAGCAGTACTTC.

J is TRBJ2-3 and V is TRBV19, with D perhaps matching TRBD2 (5 bases). There are 13 residues in the CDR3. V lost 8 bases and J lost 3, with 12 bases in between. Germline V gene data show CDR1 as LNHDA and CDR2 as SQIVND (reference sequence). The CDR3 DNA reads TGTGCCAGTGCGGGTTGGGAGACAGATACGCAGTATTTT. Translating gives CASAGWETDTQYF.

This sequence joins TRBV4-1 and TRBJ2-3; D possibly corresponds to TRBD1 (5 bases). Trimming shortened V by 0 bases and J by 0 bases, and 10 bases separated the two germline ends. Germline values: CDR1 MGHRA, CDR2 YSYEKL. This CDR3 is 16 amino acids long. CDR3 nucleotide sequence: TGCGCCAGCAGCCAAGATCCCAGGGCTAGCACAGATACGCAGTATTTT. This translates into CASSQDPRASTDTQYF.

The V call is TRBV28, the J call TRBJ1-1; no reliable D call. V gave up 2 bases and J gave up 11 bases, with 18 bases separating them. The CDR3 runs to 14 residues. In germline, CDR1 is MDHEN, CDR2 SYDVKM. The CDR3 sequence: CASSLRPEGVLAFF. DNA of the CDR3: TGTGCCAGCAGTTTACGGCCGGAGGGAGTGTTGGCTTTCTTT.

To note about this clone: Additional DNA sequences in this sample encode the identical CDR3. The rearrangement links TRBV7-2 to TRBJ1-3; D remains unclear. Trimming took 0 bases from V and 4 from J, leaving 4 bases between them. The germline gives CDR1 SGHTA, CDR2 FQGNSA. CDR3 length: 13 residues. The CDR3 nucleotides read TGTGCCAGCAGCTTAGCGCGGGGAAACACCATATATTTT. Translated, it gives CASSLARGNTIYF. The entire variable domain, with the rest obtained from reference TRBV7-2 and TRBJ1-3, is as follows: GAGVSQSPSNKVTEKGKDVELRCDPISGHTALYWYRQSLGQGLEFLIYFQGNSAPDKSGLPSDRFSAERTGGSVSTLTIQRTQQEDSAVYLCASSLARGNTIYFGEGSWLTVV.

On this clone itself: The same CDR3 arises from other DNA sequences in this sample as well. The V and J genes are TRBV5-5 and TRBJ2-7, with 7 nucleotides matching TRBD1. There are 15 residues in the CDR3. The germline V gene has CDR1 SGHKS and CDR2 YYEKEE (reference sequence). Trimming at V came to 2 bases and at J to 0 bases, leaving 5 bases not matched to a gene. CDR3 bases: TGTGCCAGCAGCTTCGGGACAGCCAGCTCCTACGAGCAGTACTTC. It codes for CASSFGTASSYEQYF.

V and J are TRBV5-6 and TRBJ1-2; D is perhaps TRBD1 (6 bases). The V end lost 4 bases, the J end lost 4 bases, and 17 bases lay between the germline ends. This CDR3 has 15 amino acids. The germline gives CDR1 SGHDT, CDR2 YYEEEE. CDR3 in DNA: TGTGCCAGCAGCCCCGGTACGGGGGGGGCCTATGGCTACACCTTC. It translates to CASSPGTGGAYGYTF.

V and J are TRBV4-3 and TRBJ1-2, with 8 bases lining up with TRBD1. In germline, CDR1 is LGHNA, CDR2 YSLEER. The CDR3 sequence is 15 residues long. With V trimmed by 4 bases and J by 5 bases, 9 bases remained unmatched. The CDR3 loop is CASSPTPTGGYGYTF. The CDR3 DNA follows: TGCGCCAGCAGCCCCACCCCTACAGGGGGATATGGCTACACCTTC.

The rearrangement uses TRBV6-6 and TRBJ1-1; unclear D gene. CDR1 MNHNY and CDR2 SVGAGI come from the germline V gene (reference sequence). V was shortened by 5 bases and J by 4 bases, with 14 bases between the two germline ends. This CDR3 comprises 14 residues. The CDR3: CASSLRAGPTEAFF. The CDR3 nucleotides read TGTGCCAGCAGTCTGCGGGCGGGTCCCACTGAAGCTTTCTTT.

The chain recombines TRBV9 with TRBJ2-2; 8 positions match TRBD2. This CDR3 spans 17 amino acids. The germline CDR1 and CDR2 sequences are SGDLS and YYNGEE. V lost 2 bases and J lost 6; bases outside the gene matches: 12. The CDR3 DNA follows: TGTGCCAGCAGCGTGGGGATCGGGCTAGCGGGTTCCGGGGAGCTGTTTTTT. Its translation: CASSVGIGLAGSGELFF.

As for this clone: The sample holds other DNA sequences that translate to the same CDR3. The rearrangement uses TRBV5-4 and TRBJ1-4; D gene uncertain. V was clipped by 0 bases and J by 3 bases, with 3 bases between them. The CDR3 spans 13 residues. The germline CDR1 and CDR2 sequences are SGHNT and YYREEE (reference sequence). The CDR3 nucleotides read TGTGCCAGCAGCTTGGATCCTAATGAAAAACTGTTTTTT. This codes for CASSLDPNEKLFF. Based on the CDR3 plus reference TRBV5-4 and TRBJ1-4, the full variable domain is ETGVTQSPTHLIKTRGQQVTLRCSSQSGHNTVSWYQQALGQGPQFIFQYYREEENGRGNFPPRFSGLQFPNYSSELNVNALELDDSALYLCASSLDPNEKLFFGSGTQLSVL.

The chain recombines TRBV20-1 with TRBJ2-7, with D perhaps TRBD1 (5 bases). Germline assignment: CDR1 DFQATT and CDR2 SNEGSKA (reference sequence). Trimming removed 5 bases at V and 4 bases at J, with 9 bases between. The CDR3 totals 11 residues. The CDR3 loop is CSAQDKYEQYF. Written as DNA, the CDR3 is TGCAGTGCTCAGGACAAGTACGAGCAGTACTTC.

The rearrangement links TRBV4-1 to TRBJ2-7, with D possibly being TRBD1 (6 bases). V was shortened by 1 base and J by 2 bases, with 15 bases between the two germline ends. The CDR3 covers 16 residues. Germline lookup yields CDR1 MGHRA and CDR2 YSYEKL. The CDR3: CASSQGAGAHPYEQYF. Here the CDR3 DNA reads TGCGCCAGCAGCCAAGGAGCAGGGGCGCACCCCTACGAGCAGTACTTC.

J is TRBJ2-1 and V is TRBV28; D is unclear. V shed 5 bases and J shed 4 bases, with 9 bases lying between them. The germline V gene encodes CDR1 MDHEN and CDR2 SYDVKM. The CDR3 is 13 residues long. CDR3 sequence: CASSLPTYNEQFF. The CDR3, as DNA: TGTGCCAGCAGTCTTCCCACGTACAATGAGCAGTTCTTC.